This T cell receptor (beta chain) was captured in a study of cytomegalovirus exposure and HLA in healthy donors. The CDR3 length is 14 residues. V lost 0 bases, J lost 6 bases, and 2 bases stayed unmatched. In germline, CDR1 is SGHRS, CDR2 YFSETQ. As for this clone: The antigen is undetermined.

Points from the study as a whole: As a later analysis showed, a missense DCLRE1C variant was linked to trimming of TCR beta V- and J-genes.

In the PCR, 60 Vbeta and 13 Jbeta primers were used. Assay: immunoSEQ multiplex PCR; the TCRdb copy retains only in-frame clones and omits some. The sample table sets out roughly 120,000 clones. This clonotype was obtained from a man aged 25-40 years in good health and CMV-seronegative. Sequences were obtained from PBMCs. This chain uses TRBV5-1 with TRBJ2-7; 11 bases line up with TRBD2. The CDR3 DNA reads as TGCGCCAGCAGCTTGGTCCTAGCGGGGGGCGAGCAGTACTTC. Protein sequence: CASSLVLAGGEQYF.